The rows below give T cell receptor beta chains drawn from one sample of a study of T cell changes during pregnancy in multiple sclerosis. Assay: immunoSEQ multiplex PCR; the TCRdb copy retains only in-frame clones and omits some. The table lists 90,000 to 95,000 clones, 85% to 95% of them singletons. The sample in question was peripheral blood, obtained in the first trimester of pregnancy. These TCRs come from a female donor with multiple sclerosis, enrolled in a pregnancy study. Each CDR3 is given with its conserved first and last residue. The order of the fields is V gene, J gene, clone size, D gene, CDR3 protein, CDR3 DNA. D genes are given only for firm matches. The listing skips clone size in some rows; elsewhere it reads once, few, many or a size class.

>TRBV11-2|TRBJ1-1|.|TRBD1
CASSLLTGTGGDWDTEAFF
TGTGCCAGCAGCCTCCTTACCGGGACAGGGGGCGACTGGGACACTGAAGCTTTCTTT
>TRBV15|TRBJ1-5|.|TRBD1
CATSRSLGGLNQPQHF
TGTGCCACCAGCAGGTCTTTAGGGGGCCTCAATCAGCCCCAGCATTTT
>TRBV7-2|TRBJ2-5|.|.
CASSAGGPWETQYF
TGTGCCAGCAGCGCCGGGGGGCCGTGGGAGACCCAGTACTTC
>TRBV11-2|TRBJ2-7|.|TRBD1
CASSTGQGAYEQYF
TGTGCCAGCAGCACCGGACAGGGGGCCTACGAGCAGTACTTC
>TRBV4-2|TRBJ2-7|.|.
CASSQDVGGSGEQYF
TGTGCCAGCAGCCAAGACGTCGGGGGATCGGGCGAGCAGTACTTC
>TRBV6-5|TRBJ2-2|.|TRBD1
CASETGTNTGELFF
TGTGCCAGCGAGACAGGGACGAACACCGGGGAGCTGTTTTTT
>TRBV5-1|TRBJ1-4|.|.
CASSLGRGSGATNEKLFF
TGCGCCAGCAGCTTGGGAAGGGGCTCAGGGGCAACTAATGAAAAACTGTTTTTT
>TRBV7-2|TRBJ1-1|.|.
CASSTRHSVNTEAFF
TGTGCCAGCAGCACACGACATAGTGTGAACACTGAAGCTTTCTTT
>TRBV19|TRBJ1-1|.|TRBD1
CASSRVGQPAFF
TGTGCCAGTAGTAGAGTGGGACAGCCGGCTTTCTTT
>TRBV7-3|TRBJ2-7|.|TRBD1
CASSLDRGSYEQYF
TGTGCCAGCAGCTTAGACAGGGGCAGCTACGAGCAGTACTTC
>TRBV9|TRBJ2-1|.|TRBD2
CASSVDGGGADEQFF
TGTGCCAGCAGCGTAGACGGCGGGGGGGCCGATGAGCAGTTCTTC
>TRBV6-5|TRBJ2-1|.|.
CASRTHRYNEQFF
TGTGCCAGCAGGACTCACAGGTACAATGAGCAGTTCTTC
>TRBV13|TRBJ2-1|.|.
CASSLSLASIRDEQFF
TGTGCCAGCAGCTTAAGTCTGGCTAGTATCCGCGATGAGCAGTTCTTC
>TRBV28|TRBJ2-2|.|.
CASSPPLNTGELFF
TGTGCCAGCAGTCCCCCACTGAACACCGGGGAGCTGTTTTTT
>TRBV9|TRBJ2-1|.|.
CASSVLGAMYNEQFF
TGTGCCAGCAGCGTCCTAGGGGCTATGTACAATGAGCAGTTCTTC
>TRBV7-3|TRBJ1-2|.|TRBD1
CASSPWLRQGSGYTF
TGTGCCAGCAGCCCCTGGCTTAGACAGGGCAGTGGCTACACCTTC
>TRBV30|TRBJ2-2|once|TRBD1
CAWSAITGENTGELFF
TGTGCCTGGAGTGCGATTACAGGGGAGAACACCGGGGAGCTGTTTTTT
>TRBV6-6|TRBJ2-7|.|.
CASSYFLAYEQYF
TGTGCCAGCAGTTACTTCTTAGCATACGAGCAGTACTTC
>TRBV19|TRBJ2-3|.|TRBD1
CATSRDRGRSDTQYF
TGTGCCACCAGCAGGGACAGGGGGAGATCAGATACGCAGTATTTT
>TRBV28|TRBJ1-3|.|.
CASSFNPPSGNTIYF
TGTGCCAGCAGTTTCAACCCTCCTAGTGGAAACACCATATATTTT
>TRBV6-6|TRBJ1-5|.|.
CASSYSSGEDQPQHF
TGTGCCAGCAGTTACTCCTCGGGAGAGGATCAGCCCCAGCATTTT
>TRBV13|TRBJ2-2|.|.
CASSLGVRAGELFF
TGTGCCAGCAGCTTAGGAGTCAGGGCCGGGGAGCTGTTTTTT
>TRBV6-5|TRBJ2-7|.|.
CASINTGLEQYF
TGTGCCAGCATAAATACAGGCCTCGAGCAGTACTTC
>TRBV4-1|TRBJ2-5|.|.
CASSQAGLETQYF
TGCGCCAGCAGCCAAGCAGGGTTAGAGACCCAGTACTTC
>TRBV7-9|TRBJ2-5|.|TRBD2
CASSRSTSVQETQYF
TGTGCCAGCAGTCGATCGACTAGCGTACAAGAGACCCAGTACTTC
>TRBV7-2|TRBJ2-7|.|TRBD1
CASSPLTGVYEQYF
TGTGCCAGCAGCCCCCTGACAGGGGTGTACGAGCAGTACTTC
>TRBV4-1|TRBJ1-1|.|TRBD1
CASSQGFQGAEAFF
TGCGCCAGCAGCCAAGGGTTCCAGGGGGCTGAAGCTTTCTTT
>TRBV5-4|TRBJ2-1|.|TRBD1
CASSSKQGADEQFF
TGTGCCAGCAGCTCGAAGCAGGGGGCGGATGAGCAGTTCTTC
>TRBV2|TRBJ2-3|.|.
CASSVSRYTDTQYF
TGTGCCAGCAGTGTCTCGAGGTACACAGATACGCAGTATTTT
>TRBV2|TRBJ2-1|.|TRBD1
CASRGTGATYNEQFF
TGTGCCAGCAGGGGGACAGGGGCAACCTACAATGAGCAGTTCTTC
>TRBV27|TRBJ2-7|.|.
CASSSRGRGDTTYEQYF
TGTGCCAGCAGTTCCAGGGGCCGGGGGGACACCACCTACGAGCAGTACTTC
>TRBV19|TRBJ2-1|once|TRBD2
CASSIDKRLAGFTSYNEQFF
TGTGCCAGTAGTATAGATAAACGACTAGCGGGGTTCACCTCCTACAATGAGCAGTTCTTC
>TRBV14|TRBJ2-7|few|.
CASSQDLRGEVTF
TGTGCCAGCAGCCAAGATCTCCGAGGAGAAGTTACCTTC
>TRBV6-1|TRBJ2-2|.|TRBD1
CAGSMGQDTGELFF
TGTGCCGGGTCGATGGGACAGGACACCGGGGAGCTGTTTTTT
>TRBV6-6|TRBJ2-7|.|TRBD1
CASSYSRTGGEQYF
TGTGCCAGCAGTTACTCGAGGACAGGGGGGGAGCAGTACTTC
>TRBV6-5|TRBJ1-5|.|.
CASSYPGKFHQPQHF
TGTGCCAGCAGTTACCCGGGTAAGTTCCATCAGCCCCAGCATTTT
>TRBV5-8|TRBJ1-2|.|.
CASSRTSNYGYTF
TGTGCCAGCAGCCGAACATCCAACTATGGCTACACCTTC
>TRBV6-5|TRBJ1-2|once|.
CASSLADSYYGYTF
TGTGCCAGCAGTCTAGCGGACAGTTACTATGGCTACACCTTC
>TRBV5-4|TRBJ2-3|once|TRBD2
CASSDPSGPTDTQYF
TGTGCCAGCAGCGACCCTAGCGGACCCACAGATACGCAGTATTTT
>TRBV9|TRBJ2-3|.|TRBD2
CASSVAAGGNTDTQYF
TGTGCCAGCAGCGTAGCAGCGGGGGGGAACACAGATACGCAGTATTTT
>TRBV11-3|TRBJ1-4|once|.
CASSLNRATNEKLFF
TGTGCCAGCAGCCTAAACAGGGCAACTAATGAAAAACTGTTTTTT
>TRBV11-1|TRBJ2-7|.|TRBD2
CASNFGRGVVENTRQYF
TGTGCCAGCAACTTTGGGAGGGGCGTTGTGGAAAATACCCGGCAGTACTTC
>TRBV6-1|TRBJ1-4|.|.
CASSEGTAKEKLFF
TGTGCCAGCAGTGAAGGGACAGCCAAAGAAAAACTGTTTTTT
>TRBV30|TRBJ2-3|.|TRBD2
CAWSQLAGVRDTQYF
TGTGCCTGGAGCCAACTAGCGGGGGTCAGGGATACGCAGTATTTT
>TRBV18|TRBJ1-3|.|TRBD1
CASSPKGAQSGNTIYF
TGTGCCAGCTCACCGAAGGGGGCGCAATCTGGAAACACCATATATTTT
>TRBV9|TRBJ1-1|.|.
CASSVVAGNTEAFF
TGTGCCAGCAGCGTAGTGGCAGGGAACACTGAAGCTTTCTTT
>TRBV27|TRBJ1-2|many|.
CASSFIYDSNYGYTF
TGTGCCAGCAGTTTTATTTACGACAGCAACTATGGCTACACCTTC
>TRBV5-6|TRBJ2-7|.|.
CASSSLGAVYEQYF
TGTGCCAGCAGCTCCCTGGGGGCGGTCTACGAGCAGTACTTC
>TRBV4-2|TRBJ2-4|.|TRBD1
CASSQDRRQGKAKNIQYF
TGTGCCAGCAGCCAAGATCGGAGACAGGGTAAAGCCAAAAACATTCAGTACTTC
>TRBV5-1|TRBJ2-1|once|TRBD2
CASSSQAGSSYNEQFF
TGCGCCAGCAGCTCCCAAGCGGGAAGCTCCTACAATGAGCAGTTCTTC
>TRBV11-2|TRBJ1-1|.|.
CASSLGSGGFTEAFF
TGTGCCAGCAGCTTAGGTAGCGGGGGATTTACTGAAGCTTTCTTT
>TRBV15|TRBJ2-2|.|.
CATSRDLGNTGELFF
TGTGCCACCAGCAGAGATCTCGGGAACACCGGGGAGCTGTTTTTT
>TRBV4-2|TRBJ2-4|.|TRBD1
CASSQDLSGQGDQYF
TGTGCCAGCAGCCAAGACTTGAGTGGACAGGGTGATCAGTACTTC
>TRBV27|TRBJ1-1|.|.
CASSLGVGTEAFF
TGTGCCAGCAGTTTAGGAGTTGGCACTGAAGCTTTCTTT
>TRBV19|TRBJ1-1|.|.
CASINGERRATEAFF
TGTGCCAGTATCAACGGGGAAAGGAGGGCCACTGAAGCTTTCTTT